The source of this T cell receptor (beta chain) is a study of blood T cell repertoires in COVID-19. Study as a whole: The origin of the acute and convalescent COVID-19 samples was the United States, Italy and Spain. Nucleic acid was either cDNA or gDNA, and it came from T cells, B-cell-depleted T cells, or PBMCs.

Germline CDR1 reads MNHNS; CDR2 reads SASEGT. The CDR3 totals 16 residues. Trimming took 4 bases from V and 9 from J; bases not matched to a gene: 10. Seattle enrolled patients during active infection and tracked them longitudinally. Clones were read by immunoSEQ multiplex PCR, and TCRdb kept only the in-frame ones, dropping some. The data hold 150,000 to 250,000 clones, with less than 95% observed a single time. Sequencing used peripheral blood. The TCR comes from a man in his thirties or forties with COVID-19, enrolled during active disease. The chain couples TRBV6-1 to TRBJ1-6, with 9 positions matching TRBD1. Here the CDR3 DNA reads TGTGCCAGCAGTGTCACTACAGGGGGCGGAGGTTCACCCCTCCACTTT. As protein: CASSVTTGGGGSPLHF.